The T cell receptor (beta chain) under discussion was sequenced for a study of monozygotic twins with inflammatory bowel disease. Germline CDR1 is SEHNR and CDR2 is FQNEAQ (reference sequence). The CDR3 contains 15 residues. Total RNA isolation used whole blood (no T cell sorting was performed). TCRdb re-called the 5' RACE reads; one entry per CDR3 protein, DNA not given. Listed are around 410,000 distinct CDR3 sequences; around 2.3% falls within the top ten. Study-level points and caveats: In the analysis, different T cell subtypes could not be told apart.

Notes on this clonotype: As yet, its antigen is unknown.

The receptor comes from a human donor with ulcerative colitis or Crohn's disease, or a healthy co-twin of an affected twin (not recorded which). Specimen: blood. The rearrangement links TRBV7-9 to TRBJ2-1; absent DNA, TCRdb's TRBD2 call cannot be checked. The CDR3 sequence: CASSWTSGGNNEQFF.